Following are 22 T cell receptor beta chains from one sample sequenced in a study of CXCR3-negative and CXCR3-positive naive CD8 T cells. Findings and caveats of the study: Naive cells that were CXCR3-positive had more hydrophobic TRB CDR3s (compared with CXCR3-negative naive cells).

Libraries were UMI-labeled 5' RACE TRB cDNA. TCRdb reprocessed the 5' RACE reads, with one entry per CDR3 protein and no DNA. The sample has roughly 120,000 distinct CDR3 sequences; the top ten hold 0.5% to 0.7%. Their antigens are not known. The sequencing input was naive CXCR3+ CD8+ T cells from blood. Subset reported: CD45RO-CCR7+CD27+CD95- naive CD8+ T cells expressing CXCR3 (TNR3+). Receptors were obtained from a human donor in good health. Some clones in this sample may be carry-over from other donors' samples.

The chain recombines TRBV11-2 with TRBJ2-2; TCRdb indicates TRBD1, and absent DNA this call remains unverified. Germline V gene lookup returns CDR1 SGHAT and CDR2 FQNNGV. This CDR3 region has 16 residues. This chain's CDR3 is CASSLVGTSNTGELFF.

This chain links TRBV18 with TRBJ2-7; TCRdb reports TRBD1, a call that lacks DNA to check it against. CDR1 KGHSH and CDR2 LQKENI come from the germline V gene. The CDR3 runs to 13 residues. The CDR3 loop is CASRDRGSYEQYF.

The CDR3 spells CAITQEAGRNYYGYTF. The V gene is TRBV10-3, the J gene TRBJ1-2; TCRdb names TRBD1, which stays unverified in the absence of DNA. CDR3 length: 16 amino acids. Germline V CDR1 and CDR2: ENHRY, SYGVKD.

CDR3 in amino acids: CASSVVGGPYNEQFF. This rearrangement joins TRBV9 to TRBJ2-1; TCRdb lists TRBD2, though no DNA is available to test this call. This CDR3 has 15 amino acids. Germline V gene data show CDR1 as SGDLS and CDR2 as YYNGEE.

This chain joins TRBV29-1 and TRBJ2-2; the D call of TRBD1 rests on TCRdb alone, since no DNA is present to check it. The germline V gene has CDR1 SQVTM and CDR2 ANQGSEA. There are 14 residues in the CDR3. The CDR3 sequence is CSVEGQPNTGELFF.

The rearrangement uses TRBV12-3 or TRBV12-4 and TRBJ1-2; TCRdb calls TRBD1, which cannot be checked without DNA. This CDR3 is 14 amino acids long. Here the CDR3 reads CASRRHDSIYGYTF.

The chain is built from TRBV12-3 or TRBV12-4 and TRBJ1-1; TCRdb indicates TRBD1, and absent DNA this call remains unverified. The CDR3 runs to 14 residues. The CDR3 loop reads CASSLDRASFEAFF.

The CDR3 sequence is CASTKLGTGGYDDTEAFF. This chain joins TRBV19 and TRBJ1-1; TCRdb selects TRBD1, and the lack of DNA leaves this call unchecked. CDR1 is LNHDA and CDR2 is SQIVND in the germline V gene (reference sequence). The CDR3 is 18 residues long. The full variable domain, in which reference TRBV19 and TRBJ1-1 provide the parts outside the CDR3, is DGGITQSPKYLFRKEGQNVTLSCEQNLNHDAMYWYRQDPGQGLRLIYYSQIVNDFQKGDIAEGYSVSREKKESFPLTVTSAQKNPTAFYLCASTKLGTGGYDDTEAFFGQGTRLTVV.

This chain links TRBV29-1 with TRBJ2-3; TCRdb proposes TRBD1, but this gene call is untestable without DNA. The CDR3 totals 14 residues. The germline CDR1 and CDR2 sequences are SQVTM and ANQGSEA. This CDR3 is CSVYGQGATDTQYF.

The V call is TRBV7-8, the J call TRBJ2-2; the TCRdb call, TRBD2, lacks DNA for checking. Germline lookup yields CDR1 SGHVS and CDR2 FQNEAQ. CDR3 length: 15 residues. The CDR3 reads CASSLTSGGTGELFF.

The chain employs TRBV4-2 and TRBJ1-2; TCRdb's D call, TRBD1, is unchecked because there is no DNA. Germline CDR1 LGHNA, CDR2 YNFKEQ. CDR3 length: 16 amino acids. CDR3 sequence reads: CASSPDRGLANYGYTF.

The rearrangement uses TRBV7-6 and TRBJ2-3; there is no DNA to check the TCRdb D call of TRBD2. Germline lookup yields CDR1 SGHVS and CDR2 FNYEAQ. This CDR3 comprises 16 residues. Here the CDR3 reads CSSSPGLALSTDTQYF.

V is TRBV12-3 or TRBV12-4 and J is TRBJ1-1; TCRdb calls TRBD1, which cannot be checked without DNA. The CDR3 is 16 amino acids. CDR3 protein: CASSLEGGRANTEAFF.

This sequence joins TRBV12-3 or TRBV12-4 and TRBJ2-2; the TCRdb call, TRBD2, lacks DNA for checking. The CDR3 has 15 residues. The CDR3 region is CASSFGGSGTGELFF.

The chain links TRBV29-1 to TRBJ2-1; the D gene TCRdb calls, TRBD2, cannot be checked with no DNA. The CDR3 runs to 12 residues. CDR1 is SQVTM, CDR2 ANQGSEA, per germline. This chain's CDR3 is CSVTGTSGNVFF.

The CDR3: CASSQALWDDEQYF. This chain joins TRBV14 and TRBJ2-7; the TRBD2 assignment by TCRdb is unverifiable without DNA. CDR3 length: 14 amino acids. Germline-derived CDR1 and CDR2 are SGHDN and FVKESK.

The chain joins TRBV6-5 to TRBJ1-2. CDR3 length equals 15 residues. Germline CDR1 and CDR2: MNHEY and SVGAGI. The CDR3 reads CASSPGLNLYYGYTF.

The gene calls are TRBV29-1 and TRBJ2-1; TCRdb gives TRBD1 as the D gene, but with no DNA this cannot be confirmed. The CDR3 is 14 amino acids. Germline CDR1 and CDR2: SQVTM and ANQGSEA. The CDR3 spells CSVEKGTGLYEQFF.

This CDR3 is CASSSGTNTDTQYF. The J gene is TRBJ2-3, the V gene TRBV12-3 or TRBV12-4; TCRdb names TRBD1, which stays unverified in the absence of DNA. CDR3 length: 14 residues.

CDR3: CASSELGGPVNEQFF. The chain joins TRBV25-1 to TRBJ2-1; lacking DNA, the TRBD1 call made by TCRdb goes unchecked. The CDR3 runs 15 residues. Germline CDR1 MGHDK, CDR2 SYGVNS.

This chain links TRBV6-5 with TRBJ2-1; TCRdb proposes TRBD1, but this gene call is untestable without DNA. The CDR3 loop spans 16 amino acids. CDR1 and CDR2 (germline): MNHEY, SVGAGI. The chain's CDR3 is CASTRTGGSSYNEQFF.

The V call is TRBV6-5, the J call TRBJ2-5; the TCRdb D gene call, TRBD1, has no DNA to confirm it. Looked up from germline, CDR1 is MNHEY and CDR2 is SVGAGI. The CDR3 has 16 residues. CDR3 protein: CASSYTRQGATETQYF.